These 5 T cell receptor beta chains were all obtained from the same sample, sequenced in a study of response to subunit inactivated influenza vaccine. From the RT-PCR reads, TCRdb called clonotypes with MiXCR, one entry per CDR3 protein. The data hold 540,000 or so distinct CDR3 sequences, with 10% to 15% observed a single time. Specimen: PBMCs from blood, collected about 6 weeks after vaccination. The receptor set was obtained from a man aged 50-59 years who received an inactivated influenza vaccine.

This chain connects TRBV5-1 to TRBJ2-5; no reliable D call. Per germline, CDR1 SGHRS and CDR2 YFSETQ. The CDR3 contains 12 residues. V was trimmed by 7 bases and J by 5 bases, leaving 12 bases between them. CDR3 region: CASHVGLETQYF. The CDR3 nucleotides are TGCGCCAGCCATGTTGGGTTGGAGACCCAGTACTTC.

In regard to this clonotype: Sequence at one end of the junction differs from germline and may be a read error. V gene TRBV10-3 combines with J gene TRBJ2-7; no clear D gene. CDR3 length equals 14 residues. The germline V gene has CDR1 ENHRY and CDR2 SYGVKD. The DNA for the CDR3 is TGTGCCATCAGTGAGCCTCAGTTATTCACCGCCGCCTCATTC. It encodes CAISEPQLFTAASF.

This clonotype appeared many times. J is TRBJ1-2 and V is TRBV12-3 or TRBV12-4; 8 bases fit TRBD1. V shed 6 bases and J 4 bases; nucleotides not matched to a gene: 4. The CDR3 runs 13 residues. In nucleotides, the CDR3 is TGTGCCAGCAGCCCGGACAGGGCCTATGGCTACACCTTC. Translating it yields CASSPDRAYGYTF.

The table lists this clonotype with many counts. V gene TRBV29-1 combines with J gene TRBJ1-5; D is unclear. Germline V lookup: CDR1 SQVTM, CDR2 ANQGSEA. This CDR3 contains 15 residues. V was trimmed by 3 bases and J by 1 base, leaving 13 bases between them. The CDR3 region has the DNA TGCAGCGTTGATATTCCCCGGAGGAGCAATCAGCCCCAGCATTTT. It codes for CSVDIPRRSNQPQHF.

This clonotype has a single count. The chain uses TRBV2 and TRBJ2-6; a possible D gene is TRBD2 (5 bases). The CDR3 runs 15 residues. Germline V gene sequence: CDR1 SNHLY, CDR2 FYNNEI. V lost 6 bases, J lost 2 bases, and 11 bases lay in between. The CDR3 nucleotides are TGTGCCAGCAGACTTCGGACTGCTGGGGCCAACGTCCTGACTTTC. It translates to CASRLRTAGANVLTF.